This TCR beta chain emerged from a study of blood T cells in healthy people across ages. Study-wide context: Through template switching, about one barcoded beta molecule was captured per two T cells, as measured in model experiments.

A J-beta primer mix and a sample-barcoded 5' primer were used in a second PCR of about 7 to 12 cycles. TCRdb itself ran the 5' RACE reads through MiXCR, one entry per CDR3 protein. The sample yields around 1,600,000 distinct CDR3 sequences, less than 45% seen once. CDR1 and CDR2 from the germline V gene are ENHRY and SYGVKD. V gave up 7 bases and J gave up 2 bases, with 18 bases separating them. The CDR3 runs 15 residues. Sequencing was carried out using blood. The rearrangement joins TRBV10-3 to TRBJ2-7; D is unresolved. The origin of this receptor is a young woman in good health. DNA for the CDR3: TGTGCCATCAAAGGTGAGCCGCTGACCACCTACGAGCAGTACTTC. Translation gives CAIKGEPLTTYEQYF.